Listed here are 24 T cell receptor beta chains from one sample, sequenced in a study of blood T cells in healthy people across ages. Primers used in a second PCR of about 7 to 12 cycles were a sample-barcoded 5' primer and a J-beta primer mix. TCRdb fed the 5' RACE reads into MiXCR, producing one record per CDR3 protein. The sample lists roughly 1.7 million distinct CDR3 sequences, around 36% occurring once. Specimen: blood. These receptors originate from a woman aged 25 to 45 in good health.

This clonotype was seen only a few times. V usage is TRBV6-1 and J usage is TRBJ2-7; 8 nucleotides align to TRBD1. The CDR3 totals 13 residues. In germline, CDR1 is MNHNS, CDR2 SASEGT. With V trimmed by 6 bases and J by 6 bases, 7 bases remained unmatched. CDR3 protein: CASRTPGGREQYF. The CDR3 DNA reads TGTGCCAGCAGGACCCCAGGGGGCCGCGAGCAGTACTTC.

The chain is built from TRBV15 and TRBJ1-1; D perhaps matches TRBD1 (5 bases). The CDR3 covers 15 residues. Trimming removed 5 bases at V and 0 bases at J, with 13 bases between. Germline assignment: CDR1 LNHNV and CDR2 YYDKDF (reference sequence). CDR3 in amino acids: CATSGRDGLNTEAFF. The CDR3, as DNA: TGTGCCACCAGCGGAAGGGACGGCTTGAACACTGAAGCTTTCTTT.

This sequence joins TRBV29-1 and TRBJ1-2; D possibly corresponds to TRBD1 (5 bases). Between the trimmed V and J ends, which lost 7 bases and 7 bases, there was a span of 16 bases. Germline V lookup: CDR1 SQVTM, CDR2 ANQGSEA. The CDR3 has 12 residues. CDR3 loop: CSGEWGVGGYTF. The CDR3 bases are TGCAGCGGAGAATGGGGGGTTGGTGGCTACACCTTC. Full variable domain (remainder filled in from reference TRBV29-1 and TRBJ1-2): SAVISQKPSRDICQRGTSLTIQCQVDSQVTMMFWYRQQPGQSLTLIATANQGSEATYESGFVIDKFPISRPNLTFSTLTVSNMSPEDSSIYLCSGEWGVGGYTFGSGTRLTVV.

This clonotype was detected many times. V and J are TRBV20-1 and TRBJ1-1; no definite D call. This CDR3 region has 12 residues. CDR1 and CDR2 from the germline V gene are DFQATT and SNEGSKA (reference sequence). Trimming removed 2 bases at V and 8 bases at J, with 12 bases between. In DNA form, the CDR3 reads TGCAGTGCTAGATTTAATGGACGCGAAGCTTTCTTT. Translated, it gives CSARFNGREAFF.

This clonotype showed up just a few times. CDR3 amino acids: CASSLARGVTEAFF. The CDR3 region has the DNA TGTGCCAGCAGCTTAGCCAGGGGCGTCACTGAAGCTTTCTTT. V gene TRBV13 combines with J gene TRBJ1-1; D may be TRBD1 (6 bases). This CDR3 spans 14 amino acids. With 1 base removed from V and 4 bases from J, the gap between germline ends came to 10 bases. Germline values: CDR1 PRHDT, CDR2 FYEKMQ (reference sequence).

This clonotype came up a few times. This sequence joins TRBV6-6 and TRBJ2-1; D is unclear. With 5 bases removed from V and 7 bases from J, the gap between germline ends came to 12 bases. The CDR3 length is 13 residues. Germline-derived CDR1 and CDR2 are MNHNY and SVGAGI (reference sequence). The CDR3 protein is CASSRTLSNEQFF. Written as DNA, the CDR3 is TGTGCCAGCAGTAGGACGTTGTCGAATGAGCAGTTCTTC.

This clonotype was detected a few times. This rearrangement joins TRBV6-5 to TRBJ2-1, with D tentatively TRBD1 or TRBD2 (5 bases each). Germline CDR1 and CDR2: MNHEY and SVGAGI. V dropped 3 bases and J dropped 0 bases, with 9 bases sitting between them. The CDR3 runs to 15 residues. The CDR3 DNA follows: TGTGCCAGCAGTTATGCAGGGAGCTCCTACAATGAGCAGTTCTTC. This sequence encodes CASSYAGSSYNEQFF.

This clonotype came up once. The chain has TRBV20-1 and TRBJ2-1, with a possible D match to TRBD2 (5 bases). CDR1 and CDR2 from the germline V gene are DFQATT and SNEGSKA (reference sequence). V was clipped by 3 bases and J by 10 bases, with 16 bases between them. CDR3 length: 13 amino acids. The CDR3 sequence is CSAREAPWQEQFF. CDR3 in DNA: TGCAGTGCTAGGGAGGCCCCGTGGCAGGAGCAGTTCTTC.

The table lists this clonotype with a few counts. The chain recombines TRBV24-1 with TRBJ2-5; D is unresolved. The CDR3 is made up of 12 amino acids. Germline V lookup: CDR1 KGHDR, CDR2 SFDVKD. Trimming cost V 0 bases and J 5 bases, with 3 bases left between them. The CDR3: CATSDLNETQYF. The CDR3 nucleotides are TGTGCCACCAGTGATTTGAACGAGACCCAGTACTTC.

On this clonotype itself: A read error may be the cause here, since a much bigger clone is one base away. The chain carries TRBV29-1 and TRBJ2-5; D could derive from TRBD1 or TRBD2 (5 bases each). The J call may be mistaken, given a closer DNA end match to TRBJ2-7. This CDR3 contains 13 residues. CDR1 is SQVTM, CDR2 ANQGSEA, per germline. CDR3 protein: CSVVGDGANEQYF. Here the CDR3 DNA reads TGCAGCGTTGTCGGGGACGGGGCCAACGAGCAGTACTTC.

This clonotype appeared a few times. This chain's CDR3 is CASSDELAGVFYEQFF. In DNA form, the CDR3 reads TGTGCCAGCAGTGACGAACTAGCGGGAGTTTTCTATGAGCAGTTCTTC. The rearrangement links TRBV28 to TRBJ2-1; 11 positions match TRBD2. The CDR3 covers 16 residues. Germline trimming cut 5 bases from V and 8 bases from J; bases unmatched to any gene: 11. CDR1 and CDR2 from the germline V gene are MDHEN and SYDVKM. Complete variable domain (other parts from reference TRBV28 and TRBJ2-1): DVKVTQSSRYLVKRTGEKVFLECVQDMDHENMFWYRQDPGLGLRLIYFSYDVKMKEKGDIPEGYSVSREKKERFSLILESASTNQTSMYLCASSDELAGVFYEQFFGPGTRLTVL.

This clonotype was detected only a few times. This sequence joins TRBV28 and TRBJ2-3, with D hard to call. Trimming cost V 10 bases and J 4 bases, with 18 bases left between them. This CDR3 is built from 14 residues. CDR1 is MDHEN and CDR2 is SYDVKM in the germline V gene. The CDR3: CATSRAAEADTQYF. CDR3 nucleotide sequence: TGTGCCACGTCCCGGGCCGCAGAGGCAGATACGCAGTATTTT.

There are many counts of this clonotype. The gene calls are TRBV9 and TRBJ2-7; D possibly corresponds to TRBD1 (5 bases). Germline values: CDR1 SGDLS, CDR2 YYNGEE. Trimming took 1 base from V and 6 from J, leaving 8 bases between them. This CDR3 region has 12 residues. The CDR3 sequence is CASSVMGREQYF. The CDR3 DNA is TGTGCCAGCAGCGTAATGGGGCGCGAGCAGTACTTC. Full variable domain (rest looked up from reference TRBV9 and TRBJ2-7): DSGVTQTPKHLITATGQRVTLRCSPRSGDLSVYWYQQSLDQGLQFLIQYYNGEERAKGNILERFSAQQFPDLHSELNLSSLELGDSALYFCASSVMGREQYFGPGTRLTVT.

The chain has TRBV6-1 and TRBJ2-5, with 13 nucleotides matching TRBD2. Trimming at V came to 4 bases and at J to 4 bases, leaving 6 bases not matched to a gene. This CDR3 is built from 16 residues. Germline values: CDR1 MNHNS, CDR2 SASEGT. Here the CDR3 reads CASSGRTSGSGETQYF. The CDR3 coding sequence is TGTGCCAGCAGTGGGCGGACTAGCGGGAGCGGAGAGACCCAGTACTTC.

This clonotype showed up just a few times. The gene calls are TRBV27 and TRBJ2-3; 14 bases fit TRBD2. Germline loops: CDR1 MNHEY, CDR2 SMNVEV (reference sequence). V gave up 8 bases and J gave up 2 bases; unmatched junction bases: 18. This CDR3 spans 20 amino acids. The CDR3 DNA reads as TGTGCCAGCTCTCGTGTGGGGACTAGCGGGAGCTGGGGTTTCACAGATACGCAGTATTTT. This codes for CASSRVGTSGSWGFTDTQYF.

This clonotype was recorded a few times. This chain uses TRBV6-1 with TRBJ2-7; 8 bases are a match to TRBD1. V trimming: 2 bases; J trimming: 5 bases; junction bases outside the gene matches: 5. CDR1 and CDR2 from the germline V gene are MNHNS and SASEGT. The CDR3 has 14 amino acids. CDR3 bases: TGTGCCAGCAGTGAACCCAGGGGGCGACACGAGCAGTACTTC. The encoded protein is CASSEPRGRHEQYF.

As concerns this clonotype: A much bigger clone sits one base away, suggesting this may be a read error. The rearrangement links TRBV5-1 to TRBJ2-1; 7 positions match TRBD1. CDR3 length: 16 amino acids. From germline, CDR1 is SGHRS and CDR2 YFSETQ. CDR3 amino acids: CAGSLVGDSSYNEQFF. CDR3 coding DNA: TGCGCCGGCAGCTTGGTTGGGGACAGCTCCTACAATGAGCAGTTCTTC.

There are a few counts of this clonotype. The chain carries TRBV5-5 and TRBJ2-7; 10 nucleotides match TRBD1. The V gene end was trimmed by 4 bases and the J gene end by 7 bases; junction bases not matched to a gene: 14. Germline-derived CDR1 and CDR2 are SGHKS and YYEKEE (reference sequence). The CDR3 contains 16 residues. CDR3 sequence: CASSGGWTGGRSEQYF. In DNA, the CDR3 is TGTGCCAGCAGCGGAGGTTGGACAGGGGGAAGGAGTGAGCAGTACTTC.

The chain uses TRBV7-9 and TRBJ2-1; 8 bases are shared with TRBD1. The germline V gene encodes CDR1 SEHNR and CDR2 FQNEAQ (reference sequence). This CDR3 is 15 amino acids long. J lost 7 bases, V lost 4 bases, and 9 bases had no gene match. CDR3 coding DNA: TGTGCCAGCAGCTCGCGGGACAGGTATCTAAATGAGCAGTTCTTC. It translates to CASSSRDRYLNEQFF.

As DNA, the CDR3 is TGTGCCAGCAGCAATGGGGCAACGGGGGCTGCCTACGAGCAGTACTTC. The encoded protein is CASSNGATGAAYEQYF. This chain joins TRBV21-1 and TRBJ2-7; the D segment call TRBD1 is taken from the table without a DNA check. TRBV21-1 is a pseudogene locus. The CDR3 totals 16 residues.

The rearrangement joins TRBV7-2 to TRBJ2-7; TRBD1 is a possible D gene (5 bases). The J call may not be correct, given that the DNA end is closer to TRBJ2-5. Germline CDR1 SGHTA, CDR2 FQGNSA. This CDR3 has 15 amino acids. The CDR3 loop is CASSLAKGYPETQYF. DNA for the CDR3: TGTGCCAGCAGCTTAGCGAAGGGGTATCCGGAGACCCAGTACTTC.

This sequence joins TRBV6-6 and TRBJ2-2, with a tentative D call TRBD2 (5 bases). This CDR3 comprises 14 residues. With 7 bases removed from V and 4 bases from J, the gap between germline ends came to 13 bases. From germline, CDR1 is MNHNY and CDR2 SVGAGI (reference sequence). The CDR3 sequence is CASIGGQLTGELFF. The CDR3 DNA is TGTGCCAGCATCGGAGGCCAACTCACCGGGGAGCTGTTTTTT.

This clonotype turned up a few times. CDR3 loop: CASSLSGTGAPGAGYTF. The CDR3 DNA reads TGTGCCAGCAGTTTATCAGGGACAGGGGCGCCCGGTGCTGGCTACACCTTC. The V gene is TRBV27, the J gene TRBJ1-2; 10 bases fit TRBD1. V shed 0 bases, J shed 7 bases, and the junction held 11 bases outside the gene matches. The germline CDR1 and CDR2 sequences are MNHEY and SMNVEV (reference sequence). The CDR3 length is 17 residues.

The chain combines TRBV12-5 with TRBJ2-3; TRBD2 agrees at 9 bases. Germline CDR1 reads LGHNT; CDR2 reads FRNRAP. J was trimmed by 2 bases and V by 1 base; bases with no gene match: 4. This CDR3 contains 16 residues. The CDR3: CASGLGRLADTDTQYF. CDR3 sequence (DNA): TGTGCTAGTGGTTTGGGGAGACTAGCGGACACAGATACGCAGTATTTT.